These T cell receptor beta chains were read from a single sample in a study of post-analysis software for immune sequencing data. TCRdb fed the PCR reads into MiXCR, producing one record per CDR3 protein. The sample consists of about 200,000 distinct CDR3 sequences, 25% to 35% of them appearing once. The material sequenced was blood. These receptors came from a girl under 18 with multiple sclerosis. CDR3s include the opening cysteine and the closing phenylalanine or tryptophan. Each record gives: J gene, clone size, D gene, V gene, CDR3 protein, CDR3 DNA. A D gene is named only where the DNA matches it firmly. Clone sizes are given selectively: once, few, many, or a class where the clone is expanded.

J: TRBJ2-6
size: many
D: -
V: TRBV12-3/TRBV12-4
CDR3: CASSLDRHSGANVLTF
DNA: TGTGCCAGCAGTTTGGACAGACACTCTGGGGCCAACGTCCTGACTTTC

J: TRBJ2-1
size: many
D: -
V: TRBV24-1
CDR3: CATSDGQLHEQFF
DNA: TGTGCCACCAGTGATGGACAGCTCCATGAGCAGTTCTTC

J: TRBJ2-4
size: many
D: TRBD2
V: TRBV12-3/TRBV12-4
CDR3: CASSPGTSGVKNIQYF
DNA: TGTGCCAGCAGTCCCGGGACTAGCGGAGTCAAAAACATTCAGTACTTC

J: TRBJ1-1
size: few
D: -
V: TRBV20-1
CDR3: CSAPRNTEAFF
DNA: TGCAGTGCTCCACGGAACACTGAAGCTTTCTTT

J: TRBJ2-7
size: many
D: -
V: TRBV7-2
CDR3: CASSLQAIADYEQYF
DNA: TGTGCCAGCAGCCTACAGGCTATAGCGGACTACGAGCAGTACTTC

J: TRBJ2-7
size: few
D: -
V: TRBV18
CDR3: CASSPPQGLYEQYF
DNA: TGTGCCAGCTCACCACCGCAGGGGCTCTACGAGCAGTACTTC

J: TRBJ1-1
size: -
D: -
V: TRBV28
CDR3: CASSLSLSEERNTEAFF
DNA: TGTGCCAGCAGTTTATCCCTTAGTGAGGAGAGGAACACTGAAGCTTTCTTT

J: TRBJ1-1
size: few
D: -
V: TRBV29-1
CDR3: CSGRGASTEAFF
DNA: TGCAGCGGGCGGGGAGCTAGCACTGAAGCTTTCTTT

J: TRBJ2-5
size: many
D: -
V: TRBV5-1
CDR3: CASSLERGETQYF
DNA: TGCGCCAGCAGCTTGGAAAGGGGAGAGACCCAGTACTTC

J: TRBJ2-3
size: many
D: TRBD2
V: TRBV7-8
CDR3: CASSSLAGGGGTQYF
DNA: TGTGCCAGCAGCTCCCTAGCGGGCGGGGGGGGTACGCAGTATTTT

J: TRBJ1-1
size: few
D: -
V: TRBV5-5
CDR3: CASSFADLNTEAFF
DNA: TGTGCCAGCAGCTTCGCGGACCTGAACACTGAAGCTTTCTTT

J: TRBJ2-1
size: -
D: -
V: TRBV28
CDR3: CASSLKYEQFF
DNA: TGTGCCAGCAGTTTAAAGTACGAGCAGTTCTTC

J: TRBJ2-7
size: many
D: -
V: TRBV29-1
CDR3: CSAGALASYEQYF
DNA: TGCAGCGCCGGAGCACTAGCTTCTTACGAGCAGTACTTC

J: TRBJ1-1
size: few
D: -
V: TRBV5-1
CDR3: CASREQGAGARNTEAFF
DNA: TGCGCCAGCAGAGAACAGGGTGCGGGGGCCAGAAACACTGAAGCTTTCTTT

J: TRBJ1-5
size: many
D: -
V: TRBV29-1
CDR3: CSVQQGKQPQHF
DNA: TGCAGCGTTCAACAGGGTAAACAGCCCCAGCATTTT

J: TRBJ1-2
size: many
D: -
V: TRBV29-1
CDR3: CSTWTAKYGYTF
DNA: TGCAGCACCTGGACAGCAAAATATGGCTACACCTTC

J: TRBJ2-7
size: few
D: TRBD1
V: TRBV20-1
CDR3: CSAGQGVARGYEQYF
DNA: TGCAGTGCTGGGCAGGGGGTAGCGAGGGGCTACGAGCAGTACTTC

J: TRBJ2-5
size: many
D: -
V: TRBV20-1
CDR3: CSARVGPQETQYF
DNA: TGCAGTGCTAGGGTGGGCCCCCAAGAGACCCAGTACTTC

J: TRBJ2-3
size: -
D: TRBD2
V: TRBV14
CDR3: CASSRNLAGTRGTDTQYF
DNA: TGTGCCAGCAGCCGAAATCTAGCGGGCACGCGCGGCACAGATACGCAGTATTTT

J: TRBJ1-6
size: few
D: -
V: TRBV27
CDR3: CASSTGVGGIYNSPLHF
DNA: TGTGCCAGCAGTACGGGGGTAGGGGGAATTTATAATTCACCCCTCCACTTT

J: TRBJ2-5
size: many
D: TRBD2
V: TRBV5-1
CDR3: CASSTGGETQYF
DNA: TGCGCCAGCAGCACGGGGGGAGAGACCCAGTACTTC

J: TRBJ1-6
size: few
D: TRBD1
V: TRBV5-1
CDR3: CASSASPTGANNPPLHF
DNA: TGCGCCAGCAGCGCCTCCCCGACAGGGGCGAATAATCCACCCCTCCACTTT

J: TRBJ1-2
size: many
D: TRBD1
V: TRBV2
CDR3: CASSGTGDYGYTF
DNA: TGTGCCAGCAGTGGGACAGGGGACTATGGCTACACCTTC

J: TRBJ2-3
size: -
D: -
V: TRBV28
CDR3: CASSPPQKTDTQYF
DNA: TGTGCCAGCAGTCCCCCACAGAAGACAGATACGCAGTATTTT

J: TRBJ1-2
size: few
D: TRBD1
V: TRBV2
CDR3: CASRAGDRGPGYTF
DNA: TGTGCCAGCAGGGCTGGGGACAGGGGGCCTGGCTACACCTTC

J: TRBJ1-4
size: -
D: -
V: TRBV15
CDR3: CATSRDWKQAKSYHEKLFF
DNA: TGTGCCACCAGCAGAGATTGGAAACAGGCCAAGAGTTATCATGAAAAACTGTTTTTT

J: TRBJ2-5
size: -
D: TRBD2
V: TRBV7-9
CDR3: CAGSPPPLAVHETQYF
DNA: TGTGCCGGCAGCCCACCGCCCCTAGCGGTCCACGAGACCCAGTACTTC

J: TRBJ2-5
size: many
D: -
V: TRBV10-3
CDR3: CAISELETQYF
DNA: TGTGCCATCAGTGAGTTGGAGACCCAGTACTTC

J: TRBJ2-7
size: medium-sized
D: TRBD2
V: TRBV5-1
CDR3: CASSPVAGASEQYF
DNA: TGCGCCAGCAGCCCTGTAGCGGGGGCCTCCGAGCAGTACTTC

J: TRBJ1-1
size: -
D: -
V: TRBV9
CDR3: CASSVVEFPNTEAFF
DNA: TGTGCCAGCAGCGTAGTAGAGTTCCCGAACACTGAAGCTTTCTTT

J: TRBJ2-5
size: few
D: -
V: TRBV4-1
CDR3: CASSRRRDIRETQYF
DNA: TGCGCCAGCAGCCGGCGGCGGGACATACGAGAGACCCAGTACTTC

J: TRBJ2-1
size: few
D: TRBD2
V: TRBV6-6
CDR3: CASSYTSGSLSEQFF
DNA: TGTGCCAGCAGTTATACTAGCGGGAGCCTAAGCGAGCAGTTCTTC

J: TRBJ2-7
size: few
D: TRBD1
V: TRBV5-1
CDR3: CASSLYNTGTGDEQYF
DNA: TGCGCCAGCAGCTTGTACAACACCGGGACAGGGGACGAGCAGTACTTC

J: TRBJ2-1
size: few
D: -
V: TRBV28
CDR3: CASSLTKSSYNEQFF
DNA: TGTGCCAGCAGTTTAACAAAGAGCTCCTACAATGAGCAGTTCTTC

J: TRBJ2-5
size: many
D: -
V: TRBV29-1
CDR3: CSVVRETQYF
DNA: TGCAGCGTTGTGCGAGAGACCCAGTACTTC

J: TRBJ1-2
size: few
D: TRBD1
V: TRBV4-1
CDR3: CASSQGDRVNGYTF
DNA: TGCGCCAGCAGCCAAGGGGACAGGGTGAATGGCTACACCTTC

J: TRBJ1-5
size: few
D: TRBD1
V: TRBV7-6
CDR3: CASSYGTGVGQPQHF
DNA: TGTGCCAGCAGCTATGGGACAGGGGTCGGCCAGCCCCAGCATTTT

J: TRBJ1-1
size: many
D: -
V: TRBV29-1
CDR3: CSADSYNTEAFF
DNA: TGCAGCGCTGACAGTTACAACACTGAAGCTTTCTTT

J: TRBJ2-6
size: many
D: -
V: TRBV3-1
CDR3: CASSQPDSSSGANVLTF
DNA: TGTGCCAGCAGCCAGCCGGACAGCTCCTCTGGGGCCAACGTCCTGACTTTC

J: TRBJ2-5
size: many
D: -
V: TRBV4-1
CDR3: CASSQVGEVETQYF
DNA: TGCGCCAGCAGCCAAGTTGGAGAGGTAGAGACCCAGTACTTC

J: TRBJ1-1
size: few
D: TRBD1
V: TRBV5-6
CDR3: CASSLGRGRTEAFF
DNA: TGTGCCAGCAGCTTGGGCAGGGGGCGAACTGAAGCTTTCTTT

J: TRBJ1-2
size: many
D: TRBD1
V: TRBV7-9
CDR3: CASSTRDREDGYTF
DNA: TGTGCCAGCAGCACCCGGGACAGGGAGGATGGCTACACCTTC

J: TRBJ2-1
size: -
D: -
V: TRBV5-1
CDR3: CASSLVAGAISNEQFF
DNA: TGCGCCAGCAGCTTGGTGGCAGGGGCGATAAGCAATGAGCAGTTCTTC

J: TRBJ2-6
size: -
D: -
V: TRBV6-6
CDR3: CASASGANVLTF
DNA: TGTGCCAGCGCCTCTGGGGCCAACGTCCTGACTTTC

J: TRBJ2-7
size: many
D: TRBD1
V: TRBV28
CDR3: CASRTGGYEQYF
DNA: TGTGCCAGCCGGACAGGGGGCTACGAGCAGTACTTC

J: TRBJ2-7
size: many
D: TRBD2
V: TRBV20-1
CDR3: CSAGSGGASYEQYF
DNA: TGCAGTGCTGGTAGCGGGGGGGCGTCCTACGAGCAGTACTTC

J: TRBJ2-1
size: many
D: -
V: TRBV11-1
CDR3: CASSLLGGSYNEQFF
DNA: TGTGCCAGCAGCTTACTGGGCGGTTCCTACAATGAGCAGTTCTTC

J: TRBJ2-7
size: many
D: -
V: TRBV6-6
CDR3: CASSTPQGRAYEQYF
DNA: TGTGCCAGCAGTACCCCACAGGGACGGGCCTACGAGCAGTACTTC

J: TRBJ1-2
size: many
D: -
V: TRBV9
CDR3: CASSVATGDYGYTF
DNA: TGTGCCAGCAGCGTAGCAACCGGGGACTATGGCTACACCTTC

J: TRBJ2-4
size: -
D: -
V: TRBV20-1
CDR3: CSARTVKAKNIQYF
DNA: TGCAGTGCTAGGACAGTAAAGGCCAAAAACATTCAGTACTTC

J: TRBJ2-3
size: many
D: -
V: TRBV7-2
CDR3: CASSLSPRTDTQYF
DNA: TGTGCCAGCAGCTTGAGTCCTCGCACAGATACGCAGTATTTT

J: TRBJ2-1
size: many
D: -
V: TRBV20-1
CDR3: CSGFEGWGQRNEQFF
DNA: TGCAGTGGATTCGAAGGCTGGGGGCAGAGGAATGAGCAGTTCTTC

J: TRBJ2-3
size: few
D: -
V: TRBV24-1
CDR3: CATSEDGVGDTQYF
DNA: TGTGCCACCAGTGAGGATGGGGTGGGAGATACGCAGTATTTT

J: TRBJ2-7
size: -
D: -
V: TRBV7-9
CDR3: CASSLVTGNEQYF
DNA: TGTGCCAGCAGCCTAGTGACAGGTAACGAGCAGTACTTC

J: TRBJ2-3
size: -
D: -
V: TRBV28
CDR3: CASSWGKRTDTQYF
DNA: TGTGCCAGCAGTTGGGGAAAACGCACAGATACGCAGTATTTT

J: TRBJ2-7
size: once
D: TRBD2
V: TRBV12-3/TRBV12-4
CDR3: CASSTLGRAGEQYF
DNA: TGTGCCAGCTCTACCCTTGGGAGGGCGGGCGAGCAGTACTTC

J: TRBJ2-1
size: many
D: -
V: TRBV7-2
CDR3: CASSPSLPLYNEQFF
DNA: TGTGCCAGCAGCCCCTCACTACCCCTCTACAATGAGCAGTTCTTC

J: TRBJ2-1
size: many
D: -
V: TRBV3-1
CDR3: CASSPVSSYNEQFF
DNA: TGTGCCAGCAGCCCAGTCAGCTCCTACAATGAGCAGTTCTTC